This TCR beta chain was sequenced for a study of cytomegalovirus exposure and HLA in healthy donors. Findings and limits, study-wide: The presence/absence work took it that sequencing depth was about the same across donors.

On this clone itself: The antigen is not known.

PCR was performed using 60 Vbeta and 13 Jbeta primers. Sequencing was performed with immunoSEQ multiplex PCR; in TCRdb, only in-frame clones are kept and a portion is missing. The sample yields about 31,000 clones, around 87% seen once. The sequence was obtained from a boy between 10 and 17 years old in good health and CMV-seronegative. Sequencing input: PBMCs.

CDR3 DNA: TGTGCCACTAGGGAGGGGTCTGAAGCTTTCTTT. It encodes CATREGSEAFF. The chain employs TRBV6-1 and TRBJ1-1, with a possible D match to TRBD1 (5 bases). The CDR3 has 11 amino acids. From germline, CDR1 is MNHNS and CDR2 SASEGT. Trimming cost V 10 bases and J 6 bases, with 12 bases left between them.